One sample yielded the 22 T cell receptor beta chains listed below, sequenced in a study of blood T cell repertoires in COVID-19 (dated by TCRdb to about 2020). Receptor libraries were prepared by the immunoSEQ multiplex PCR assay. TCRdb limited this immuneACCESS table to in-frame rearrangements with V and J called. A share of clones is missing; checked studies link under half to unresolved V genes, and the rest is unexplained. For this sample the table gives some 250,000 clones, of which around 84% were detected only once. The ten largest clones capture more than 6.5% of the sample. Sequences were obtained from peripheral blood. These receptors were taken from a woman in her 70s with active or convalescent COVID-19.

The gene calls are TRBV2 and TRBJ2-3; TRBD1 matches 11 bases. Per the germline V gene, CDR1 is SNHLY and CDR2 is FYNNEI. Losses at the gene ends were 8 bases for V and 6 bases for J; bases not matched to a gene: 4. This CDR3 contains 13 residues. The CDR3 protein is CASRTGGDDTQYF. CDR3 nucleotide sequence: TGTGCCAGCCGGACAGGGGGCGATGATACGCAGTATTTT.

The V call is TRBV11-2, the J call TRBJ1-1; 8 bases fit TRBD1. Trimming removed 5 bases from V and 3 bases from J; junction bases left unmatched: 2. Germline V gene lookup returns CDR1 SGHAT and CDR2 FQNNGV. The CDR3 length is 13 residues. CDR3 loop: CASSKTGDTEAFF. The CDR3 region has the DNA TGTGCCAGCAGCAAGACAGGGGACACTGAAGCTTTCTTT.

The chain recombines TRBV18 with TRBJ2-3; D gene ambiguous. CDR3 length: 14 residues. V lost 6 bases and J 0 bases, leaving 10 bases between the germline ends. Germline assignment: CDR1 KGHSH and CDR2 LQKENI. CDR3 in amino acids: CASSSITSTDTQYF. In DNA, the CDR3 is TGTGCCAGCTCCTCAATTACTAGCACAGATACGCAGTATTTT.

Worth noting for this clone: The junction and the germline gene differ at one end; a read error may be behind it. The genes are TRBV2 and TRBJ1-6, with D possibly matching TRBD1 (5 bases). Germline V gene lookup returns CDR1 SNHLY and CDR2 FYNNEI. This CDR3 is 12 amino acids long. The CDR3 loop reads CASSEDLAGQRF. The DNA for the CDR3 is TGTGCCAGCAGTGAAGACCTGGCAGGGCAACGTTTT.

V usage is TRBV12-3 or TRBV12-4 and J usage is TRBJ2-2, with 7 bases identical to TRBD2. The trim removed 6 bases at V and 3 bases at J, leaving 1 base unmatched. This CDR3 region has 13 residues. CDR3 bases: TGTGCCAGCAGACGGGGGGACACCGGGGAGCTGTTTTTT. Its translation: CASRRGDTGELFF.

The chain carries TRBV7-2 and TRBJ1-6, with D possibly matching TRBD1 (5 bases). Germline CDR1 SGHTA, CDR2 FQGNSA. V was cut by 5 bases and J by 8 bases, with 10 bases left in between. The CDR3 is 13 residues long. In DNA form, the CDR3 reads TGTGCCAGCAGCGGGGACTCCGATTCACCCCTCCACTTT. Its protein product is CASSGDSDSPLHF.

The V gene is TRBV25-1, the J gene TRBJ1-6; D unresolved. The CDR3 is 15 residues long. V was cut by 0 bases and J by 5 bases, with 8 bases left in between. Germline V CDR1 and CDR2: MGHDK, SYGVNS. CDR3 region: CASSEYGQNNSPLHF. In DNA form, the CDR3 reads TGTGCCAGCAGTGAATATGGTCAGAATAATTCACCCCTCCACTTT.

The chain uses TRBV5-4 and TRBJ2-3; D remains unclear. V was clipped by 4 bases and J by 2 bases, with 8 bases between them. CDR3 length: 13 residues. Germline-derived CDR1 and CDR2 are SGHNT and YYREEE (reference sequence). CDR3 sequence: CASSPYNTDTQYF. Written as DNA, the CDR3 is TGTGCCAGCAGCCCCTATAACACAGATACGCAGTATTTT.

The chain carries TRBV7-7 and TRBJ2-2; perhaps TRBD1 as D (5 bases). Deletions cut 4 bases from V and 4 bases from J, with 7 bases between. The length of the CDR3 is 13 residues. Germline-derived CDR1 and CDR2 are SSHAT and FNYEAQ (reference sequence). DNA for the CDR3: TGTGCCAGCAGCTCAGGGATCACCGGGGAGCTGTTTTTT. Protein sequence: CASSSGITGELFF.

V usage is TRBV27 and J usage is TRBJ1-2, with D perhaps matching TRBD1 (5 bases). V shed 3 bases and J shed 3 bases, with 14 bases lying between them. The CDR3 consists of 15 residues. Germline assignment: CDR1 MNHEY and CDR2 SMNVEV (reference sequence). This CDR3 is CASSFQGGGDYGYTF. CDR3 in DNA: TGTGCCAGCAGTTTCCAGGGAGGAGGGGACTATGGCTACACCTTC.

The rearrangement joins TRBV19 to TRBJ2-6; D gene ambiguous. The CDR3 contains 18 residues. The ends were cut back, 5 bases at V and 3 bases at J, with 20 bases in the middle. Per the germline V gene, CDR1 is LNHDA and CDR2 is SQIVND (reference sequence). The CDR3 region has the DNA TGTGCCAGTAGTGGCAGAGGCGCCACCTTTATTGGGGCCAACGTCCTGACTTTC. It translates to CASSGRGATFIGANVLTF.

This chain links TRBV5-1 with TRBJ1-5; D not resolved. In germline, CDR1 is SGHRS, CDR2 YFSETQ. CDR3 length equals 13 residues. Trimming shortened V by 1 base and J by 6 bases, and 8 bases separated the two germline ends. In nucleotides, the CDR3 is TGCGCCAGCAGCTTGTCCGGGAGTCAGCCCCAGCATTTT. This sequence encodes CASSLSGSQPQHF.

The chain carries TRBV5-1 and TRBJ2-2; 7 nucleotides align to TRBD1. Losses at the gene ends were 4 bases for V and 4 bases for J; bases not matched to a gene: 4. Germline CDR1 is SGHRS and CDR2 is YFSETQ. The CDR3 has 14 amino acids. CDR3 DNA: TGCGCCAGCAGCGACAGGGTACGCACCGGGGAGCTGTTTTTT. This sequence encodes CASSDRVRTGELFF.

The V gene is TRBV6-5, the J gene TRBJ1-2; tentative D call: TRBD1 (6 bases). Germline CDR1 reads MNHEY; CDR2 reads SVGAGI. The V gene lost 7 bases and the J gene lost 6 bases, with 12 bases spanning the gap. CDR3 length: 12 amino acids. CDR3 sequence (DNA): TGTGCCAGCACCAGGGGTAGGGATGGCTACACCTTC. Its protein product is CASTRGRDGYTF.

V usage is TRBV6-2 or TRBV6-3 and J usage is TRBJ2-1, with TRBD2 matching over 8 bases. Trimming cost V 5 bases and J 0 bases; bases outside gene matches: 12. The germline V gene has CDR1 MNHEY and CDR2 SVGEGT. The CDR3 is 18 residues long. The CDR3 loop reads CASSQRLTSGSSYNEQFF. The CDR3 DNA reads as TGTGCCAGCAGTCAAAGACTAACTAGCGGAAGCTCCTACAATGAGCAGTTCTTC.

The chain couples TRBV5-6 to TRBJ1-2, with 7 nucleotides matching TRBD1. CDR1 and CDR2 from the germline V gene are SGHDT and YYEEEE. The CDR3 consists of 14 residues. V shed 6 bases and J 4 bases; nucleotides not matched to a gene: 9. CDR3 sequence (DNA): TGTGCCAGCACCATTTCAGGGGGAGGCTATGGCTACACCTTC. Translation gives CASTISGGGYGYTF.

The rearrangement joins TRBV7-6 to TRBJ1-2, with 8 bases identical to TRBD1. The germline gives CDR1 SGHVS, CDR2 FNYEAQ. The CDR3 is 15 residues long. V lost 1 base, J lost 4 bases, and 5 bases stayed unmatched. The CDR3 protein is CASSLEQDRVYGYTF. The CDR3 DNA sequence: TGTGCCAGCAGCTTAGAACAGGACAGGGTCTATGGCTACACCTTC.

The CDR3 is CASSYLGELNTEAFF. The CDR3 nucleotides are TGTGCCAGCAGTTACCTAGGGGAACTGAACACTGAAGCTTTCTTT. The chain employs TRBV6-5 and TRBJ1-1; possible D gene TRBD1, 5 bases. The CDR3 extends over 15 amino acids. The V end lost 2 bases, the J end lost 0 bases, and 10 bases lay between the germline ends. Germline V gene lookup returns CDR1 MNHEY and CDR2 SVGAGI.

This clone was counted a single time. This chain uses TRBV6-5 with TRBJ1-2; perhaps TRBD1 as D (5 bases). CDR1 is MNHEY and CDR2 is SVGAGI in the germline V gene. V shed 10 bases and J shed 4 bases, with 16 bases lying between them. CDR3 length: 13 amino acids. CDR3 loop: CATQIAGPYGYTF. CDR3 DNA sequence: TGTGCCACCCAAATAGCGGGGCCCTATGGCTACACCTTC.

The gene calls are TRBV2 and TRBJ1-2, with D unresolved. Germline V gene sequence: CDR1 SNHLY, CDR2 FYNNEI. The CDR3 spans 12 residues. V was pared by 8 bases and J by 7 bases, with 14 bases between. The CDR3 loop reads CASGREPGGYTF. CDR3 nucleotides: TGTGCCAGCGGGAGGGAACCAGGTGGCTACACCTTC.

This clone is a singleton in its sample. V gene TRBV4-1 combines with J gene TRBJ1-1; D is perhaps TRBD1 (6 bases). With 1 base removed from V and 11 bases from J, the gap between germline ends came to 14 bases. Germline loops: CDR1 MGHRA, CDR2 YSYEKL. This CDR3 spans 13 amino acids. CDR3 DNA sequence: TGCGCCAGCAGCCAAGGACAGGAGAGGATGGCTTTCTTT. The encoded protein is CASSQGQERMAFF.

The J gene is TRBJ2-2, the V gene TRBV7-2; D gene ambiguous. V was clipped by 2 bases and J by 1 base, with 8 bases between them. Germline lookup yields CDR1 SGHTA and CDR2 FQGNSA. CDR3 length: 15 amino acids. This chain's CDR3 is CASSLFGLNTGELFF. Written as DNA, the CDR3 is TGTGCCAGCAGCTTATTCGGTCTGAACACCGGGGAGCTGTTTTTT.